This T cell receptor beta chain was documented in a study of molecular identifiers for immune sequencing clone quantification (dated by TCRdb to 2017 to 2018). Context from the whole study: For a replicate experiment, the RNA from either approximately 20,000 or 100,000 naive CD8 T cells was divided into five aliquots, and four of those aliquots went on to sequencing. CD8 T cells were used in a methods study to benchmark molecular-identifier clustering-based TCR repertoire sequencing (MIDCIRS) and TCR RNA copy counting. Summary of the overall study and its limitations: Modeling estimated 2.5 to 3 recovered TCR RNA copies per cell, compared with about 10 by digital PCR, which implies roughly 30% capture efficiency. The naive libraries included spiked-in Jurkat TCR RNA (roughly nine copies' worth), and this Jurkat TCR RNA is not part of the donor repertoire. When barcode sub-clustering was omitted, TCR diversity was inflated by chimeric consensus sequences, with chimeras reaching as high as 47%. In CMV-specific effector cells, clones with more than 20 RNA copies contained over 99% of molecules, whereas in naive cells such clones contained under 1% of molecules. Even against a background of about 960,000 naive CD8 T cells, spiked-in Jurkat TCR RNA amounting to a single cell's worth was reported to be detectable. Identical TCR molecules sharing a barcode could cause highly expanded clone sizes to be underestimated.

The sample holds many counts of this clonotype. Its specific antigen is unknown. The sample holds no much larger clone one base away, and base qualities are not on file. Naive CD8 T cell libraries were made from approximately 22,000 to 940,000 sorted cells using 10%, 30% or 50% of purified RNA. On a BD FACSAria II, naive CD8 T cells were FACS-sorted as CD8+CD4-CCR7+CD45RA+ and collected into RLT Plus buffer. Around 10 TCR copies' worth of Jurkat RNA were spiked into roughly 18,000-1,000,000 naive CD8 T cell samples to test detection sensitivity. Enrichment of CD8 T cells was performed with RosetteSep CD8+ T Cell Enrichment Cocktail and Ficoll-Paque, after which ACK red cell lysis was carried out. The germline ends are 15 bases apart after V is trimmed by 9 bases and J by 1 base. From a lookup of the germline V gene, CDR1 and CDR2 are SNHLY and FYNNEI. The CDR3 covers 14 residues, taking in both the cysteine and the phenylalanine. The read is trimmed to its CDR3 DNA, 42 bases read in frame from base 1.

The library was generated by PCR. Sequencing relied on a NextSeq 500. Bulk TCR libraries were generated as previously described, with the TCR primers listed in Table S5 used. The Qiagen AllPrep DNA/RNA kit was used to purify total RNA. Before any analysis, reads coming from multiple sequencing runs of the same library were combined into one pool. In the original analysis: Reads were retained only if an exact TCR constant sequence was present, and the retained reads were trimmed to 150 nt and grouped according to their 12-nt molecular barcodes. Reads inside each barcode group were sub-clustered using a 15% Levenshtein threshold, and a quality-weighted consensus sequence was constructed for each RNA molecule. Non-functional sequences were filtered out, along with any lower-count sequence sitting one edit away from another sequence. Barcode sub-clusters with fewer than 20% of the maximum read count were removed, based on fitting two negative binomial distributions. The public reads were reanalyzed by TCRdb: fastp trimming at Q25, MiXCR alignment, in-frame beta chains only. Every CDR3 protein is listed once, alongside the most common genes and DNA of its rows. TCRdb, not the authors, supplied the V and J calls. Across this sample there are around 320,000 distinct CDR3 sequences, with roughly a quarter seen only once. The ten largest clones represent about 0.71% of the sample.

This clonotype was obtained from a human donor in good health. Some libraries in this study had Jurkat cell RNA spiked in. The sample was naive CD8+ T cells from blood, with Jurkat cell RNA spiked in. The cell subset or site label, read with the paper, signifies: FACS-sorted CD8+CD4-CCR7+CD45RA+ naive T cells. The chain employs TRBV2 and TRBJ2-5; TRBD2 is a possible D gene, resting on 6 matching bases. CDR3 protein: CASLGDGSQETQYF. The DNA is TGTGCCAGTCTGGGGGACGGGAGCCAAGAGACCCAGTACTTC. This CDR3, with the reference TRBV2 and TRBJ2-5 proteins standing in past its ends, gives the full variable domain EPEVTQTPSHQVTQMGQEVILRCVPISNHLYFYWYRQILGQKVEFLVSFYNNEISEKSEIFDDQFSVERPDGSNFTLKIRSTKLEDSAMYFCASLGDGSQETQYFGPGTRLLVL.